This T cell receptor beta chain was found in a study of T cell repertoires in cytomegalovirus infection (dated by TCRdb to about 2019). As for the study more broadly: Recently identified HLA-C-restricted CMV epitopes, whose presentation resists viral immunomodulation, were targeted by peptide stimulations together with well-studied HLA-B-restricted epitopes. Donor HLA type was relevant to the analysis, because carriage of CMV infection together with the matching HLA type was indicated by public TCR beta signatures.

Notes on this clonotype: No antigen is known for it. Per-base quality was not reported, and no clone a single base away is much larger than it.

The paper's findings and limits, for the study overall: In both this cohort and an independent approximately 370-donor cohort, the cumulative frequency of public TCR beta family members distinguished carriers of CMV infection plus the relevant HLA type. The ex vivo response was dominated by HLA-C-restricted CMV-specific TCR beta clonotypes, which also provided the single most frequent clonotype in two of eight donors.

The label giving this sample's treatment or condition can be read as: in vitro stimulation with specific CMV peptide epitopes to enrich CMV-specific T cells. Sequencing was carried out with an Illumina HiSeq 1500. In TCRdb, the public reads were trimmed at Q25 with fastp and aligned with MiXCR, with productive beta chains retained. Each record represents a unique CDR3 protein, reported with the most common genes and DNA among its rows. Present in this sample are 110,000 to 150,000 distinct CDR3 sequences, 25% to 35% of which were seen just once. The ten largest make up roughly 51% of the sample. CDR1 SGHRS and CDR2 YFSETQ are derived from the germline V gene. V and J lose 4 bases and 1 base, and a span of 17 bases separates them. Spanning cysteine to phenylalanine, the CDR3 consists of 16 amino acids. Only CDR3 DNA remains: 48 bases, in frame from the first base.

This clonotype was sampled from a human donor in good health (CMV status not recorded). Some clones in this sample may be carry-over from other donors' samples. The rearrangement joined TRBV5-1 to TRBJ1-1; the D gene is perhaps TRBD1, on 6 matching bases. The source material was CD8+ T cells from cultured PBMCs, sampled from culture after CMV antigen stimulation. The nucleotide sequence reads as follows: TGCGCCAGCAGCCCGCGTGGATGGACAGAGAACACTGAAGCTTTCTTT. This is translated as CASSPRGWTENTEAFF.